This entry features one T cell receptor beta chain sequence. The data were taken from a study of blood T cell repertoires in COVID-19. As for the study in general: Whether acute or convalescent, the COVID-19 samples came from the United States, Italy and Spain.

Using immunoSEQ multiplex PCR, the repertoire was profiled, and TCRdb retains in-frame clones only, with some absent. This table holds around 260,000 clones, 65% to 90% found once. CDR3 size: 14 residues. Germline loops: CDR1 LGHDT, CDR2 YNNKEL (reference sequence). Trimming removed 8 bases from V and 7 bases from J, with 17 bases in between. Sequencing was performed on peripheral blood. This TCR was recovered from a human donor in a cohort sampled during active COVID-19. The chain couples TRBV3-1 (or the pseudogene TRBV3-2) to TRBJ2-2; tentative D call: TRBD1 (6 bases). The CDR3 region is CASRLRDKGGELFF. For the CDR3, the DNA is TGTGCCAGCCGACTCAGGGACAAAGGCGGGGAGCTGTTTTTT.